This T cell receptor (beta chain) was profiled in a study of cytomegalovirus exposure and HLA in healthy donors. Background on the study: The platform used for the 120 validation repertoires matched that of the 666 first-cohort repertoires, a later analysis reported. General observations from the study: Most TCR sequences proved rare, with some public TCRs found in many donors.

Points on this clone: Antigen: not known.

Trimming took off 6 bases at V and 7 bases at J, with 16 bases between the two ends. This CDR3 contains 13 residues. The germline V gene encodes CDR1 LGHNT and CDR2 FRNRAP. Assay used: immunoSEQ multiplex PCR; TCRdb lists only in-frame clones, some missing. The data contain approximately 100,000 clones, around nine tenths of them seen just once; the ten biggest clones take up more than 3%. V gene TRBV12-5 combines with J gene TRBJ2-7; no definite D call. The clonotype was recovered from a woman in her twenties or thirties in good health and CMV-seronegative. The material sequenced was PBMCs. The CDR3 sequence: CASGQVTDGEQYF. The CDR3 DNA reads TGTGCTAGTGGCCAGGTCACGGATGGGGAGCAGTACTTC.